This is a list of T cell receptor beta chains from one sample in a study of post-analysis software for immune sequencing data. TCRdb re-derived calls from the PCR reads in MiXCR, one entry per CDR3 protein. Of hundreds of thousands of distinct CDR3 sequences listed, roughly 29% are singletons. The sequenced sample was blood. These receptors were collected from a girl under 18 with multiple sclerosis. The CDR3 runs from the conserved cysteine through the conserved F or W. D genes are given only for firm matches. Some rows mark clone size as missing; the rest say once, few, many or name a class of expanded clone.

d_gene	v_gene	abundance	j_gene	CDR3nt	CDR3aa
TRBD2	TRBV6-6	NA	TRBJ2-3	TGTGCCAGCAGAGAGACTAGCATGGCAGATACGCAGTATTTT	CASRETSMADTQYF
NA	TRBV24-1	NA	TRBJ1-2	TGTGCCACCAGTGCAATGAGGGCGGACCACTATGGCTACACCTTC	CATSAMRADHYGYTF
TRBD1	TRBV6-2/TRBV6-3	NA	TRBJ2-1	TGTGCCAGCAGGAGCGACAGGGGATCCTACAATGAGCAGTTCTTC	CASRSDRGSYNEQFF
NA	TRBV20-1	NA	TRBJ1-2	TGCAGTGCTAGAGATCCTGCCAGAACGAGCTATGGCTACACCTTC	CSARDPARTSYGYTF
NA	TRBV20-1	few	TRBJ2-5	TGCAGTGCTAGAAAAACAGGGGGGGGAGAGACCCAGTACTTC	CSARKTGGGETQYF
NA	TRBV20-1	NA	TRBJ2-3	TGCAGTGCGCCGAACAGGGGAGGGACAGATACGCAGTATTTT	CSAPNRGGTDTQYF
NA	TRBV20-1	NA	TRBJ1-6	TGCAGTGCTAGGCCCACGGGGGTTGCGAATTCACCCCCCCACTTT	CSARPTGVANSPPHF
NA	TRBV4-3	few	TRBJ2-6	TGCGCCAGCAGCCAAAGGTCCGCCACCAACGTCCTGACTTTC	CASSQRSATNVLTF
NA	TRBV5-1	NA	TRBJ2-1	TGCGCCAGCAGCTTGGTTGGGGCCTACAATGAGCAGTTCTTC	CASSLVGAYNEQFF
NA	TRBV27	many	TRBJ1-6	TGTGCCAGCAGCTCCTATAATTCACCCCTCCACTTT	CASSSYNSPLHF
NA	TRBV12-3/TRBV12-4	few	TRBJ1-1	TGTGCCAGCAGTTTAGGGAGTGGGCACACTGAAGCTTTCTTT	CASSLGSGHTEAFF
NA	TRBV12-3/TRBV12-4	NA	TRBJ2-2	TGTGCCGGCAGTACAACACCAGCAGGGGAGCTGTTTTTT	CAGSTTPAGELFF